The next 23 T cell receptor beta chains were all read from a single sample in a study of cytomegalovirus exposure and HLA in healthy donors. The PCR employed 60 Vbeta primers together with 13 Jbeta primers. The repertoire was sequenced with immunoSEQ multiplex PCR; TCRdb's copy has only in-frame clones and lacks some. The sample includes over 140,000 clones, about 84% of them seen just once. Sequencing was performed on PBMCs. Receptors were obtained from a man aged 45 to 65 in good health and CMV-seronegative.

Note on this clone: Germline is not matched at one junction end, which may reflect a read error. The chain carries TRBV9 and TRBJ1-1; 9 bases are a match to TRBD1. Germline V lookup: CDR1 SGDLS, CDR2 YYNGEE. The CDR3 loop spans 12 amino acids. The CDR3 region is CASSAGTGLSIF. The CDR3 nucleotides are TGTGCCAGCAGCGCCGGGACAGGGCTTTCGATCTTT. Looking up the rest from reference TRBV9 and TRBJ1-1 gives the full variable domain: DSGVTQTPKHLITATGQRVTLRCSPRSGDLSVYWYQQSLDQGLQFLIQYYNGEERAKGNILERFSAQQFPDLHSELNLSSLELGDSALYFCASSAGTGLSIFGQGTRLTVV.

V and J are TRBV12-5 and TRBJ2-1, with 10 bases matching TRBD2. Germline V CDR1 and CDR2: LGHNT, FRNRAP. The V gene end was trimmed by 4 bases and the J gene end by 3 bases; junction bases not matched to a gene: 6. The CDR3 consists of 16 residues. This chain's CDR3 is CASGSLAGGNYNEQFF. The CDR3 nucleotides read TGTGCTAGTGGTTCCTTAGCGGGGGGCAACTACAATGAGCAGTTCTTC.

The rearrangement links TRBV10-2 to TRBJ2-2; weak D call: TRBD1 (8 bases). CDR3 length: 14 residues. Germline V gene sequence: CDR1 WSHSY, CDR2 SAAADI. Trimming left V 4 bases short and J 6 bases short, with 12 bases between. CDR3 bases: TGCGCCAGCAGTGTTACAGGGGGGGCCGGGGAGCTGTTTTTT. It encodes CASSVTGGAGELFF.

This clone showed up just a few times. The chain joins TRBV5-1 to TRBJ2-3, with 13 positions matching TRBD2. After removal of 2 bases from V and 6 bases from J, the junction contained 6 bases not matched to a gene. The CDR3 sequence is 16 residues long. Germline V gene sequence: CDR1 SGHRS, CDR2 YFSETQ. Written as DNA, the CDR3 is TGCGCCAGCAGCTTAGGACTAGCGGGAGCAAAGGATACGCAGTATTTT. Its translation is CASSLGLAGAKDTQYF. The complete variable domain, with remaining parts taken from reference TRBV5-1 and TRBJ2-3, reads KAGVTQTPRYLIKTRGQQVTLSCSPISGHRSVSWYQQTPGQGLQFLFEYFSETQRNKGNFPGRFSGRQFSNSRSEMNVSTLELGDSALYLCASSLGLAGAKDTQYFGPGTRLTVL.

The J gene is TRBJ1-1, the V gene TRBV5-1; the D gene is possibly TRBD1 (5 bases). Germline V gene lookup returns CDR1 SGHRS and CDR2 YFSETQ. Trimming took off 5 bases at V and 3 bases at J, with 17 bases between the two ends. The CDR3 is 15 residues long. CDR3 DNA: TGCGCCAGCAGAGAGTTACAGGCGGGGGACACTGAAGCTTTCTTT. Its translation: CASRELQAGDTEAFF.

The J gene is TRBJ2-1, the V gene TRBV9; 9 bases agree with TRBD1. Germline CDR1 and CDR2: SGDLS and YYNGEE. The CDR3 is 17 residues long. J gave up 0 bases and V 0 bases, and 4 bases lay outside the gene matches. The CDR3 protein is CASSVGQGGSSYNEQFF. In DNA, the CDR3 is TGTGCCAGCAGCGTAGGACAGGGGGGCAGCTCCTACAATGAGCAGTTCTTC.

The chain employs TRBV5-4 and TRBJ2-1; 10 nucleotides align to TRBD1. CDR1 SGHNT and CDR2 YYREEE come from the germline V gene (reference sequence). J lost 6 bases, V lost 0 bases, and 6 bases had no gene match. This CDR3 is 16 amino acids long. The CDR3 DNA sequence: TGTGCCAGCAGCTTGGGGGGGAGGACAGGGGGCAATGAGCAGTTCTTC. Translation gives CASSLGGRTGGNEQFF. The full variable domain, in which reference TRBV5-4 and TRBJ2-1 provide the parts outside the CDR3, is ETGVTQSPTHLIKTRGQQVTLRCSSQSGHNTVSWYQQALGQGPQFIFQYYREEENGRGNFPPRFSGLQFPNYSSELNVNALELDDSALYLCASSLGGRTGGNEQFFGPGTRLTVL.

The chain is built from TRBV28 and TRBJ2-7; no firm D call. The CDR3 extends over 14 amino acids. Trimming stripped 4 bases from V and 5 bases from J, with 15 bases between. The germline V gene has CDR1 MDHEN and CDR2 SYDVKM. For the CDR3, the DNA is TGTGCCAGCAGTTCCAGAGGTATTTACCACGAGCAGTACTTC. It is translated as CASSSRGIYHEQYF. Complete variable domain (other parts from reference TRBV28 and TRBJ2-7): DVKVTQSSRYLVKRTGEKVFLECVQDMDHENMFWYRQDPGLGLRLIYFSYDVKMKEKGDIPEGYSVSREKKERFSLILESASTNQTSMYLCASSSRGIYHEQYFGPGTRLTVT.

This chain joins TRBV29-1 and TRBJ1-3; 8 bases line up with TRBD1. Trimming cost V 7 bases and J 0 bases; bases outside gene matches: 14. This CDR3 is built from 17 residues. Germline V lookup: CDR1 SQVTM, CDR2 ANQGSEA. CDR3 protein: CSAGQIGTGNSGNTIYF. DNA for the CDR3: TGCAGCGCCGGTCAAATTGGGACAGGAAACTCTGGAAACACCATATATTTT.

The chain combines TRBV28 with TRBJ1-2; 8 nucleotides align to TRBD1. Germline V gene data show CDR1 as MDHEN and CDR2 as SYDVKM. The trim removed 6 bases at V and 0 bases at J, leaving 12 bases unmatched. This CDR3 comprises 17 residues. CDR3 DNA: TGTGCCAGCAGCCTCCCGGGACAGGTGACCTCTAACTATGGCTACACCTTC. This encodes CASSLPGQVTSNYGYTF.

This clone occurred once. CDR3 loop: CASTRTTNGETQYF. The CDR3 DNA reads as TGTGCCAGCACTAGGACAACAAACGGAGAGACCCAGTACTTC. The J gene is TRBJ2-5, the V gene TRBV6-1, with a possible D match to TRBD1 (5 bases). Germline V gives CDR1 MNHNS, CDR2 SASEGT. CDR3 size: 14 residues. Trimming took off 7 bases at V and 4 bases at J, with 16 bases between the two ends.

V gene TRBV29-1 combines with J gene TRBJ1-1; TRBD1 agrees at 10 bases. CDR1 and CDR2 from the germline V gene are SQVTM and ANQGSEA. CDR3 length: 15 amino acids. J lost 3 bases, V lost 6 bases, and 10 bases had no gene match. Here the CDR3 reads CSVGDRGASYTEAFF. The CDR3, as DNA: TGCAGCGTGGGGGACAGGGGTGCATCGTACACTGAAGCTTTCTTT.

The CDR3 region has the DNA TGTGCCAGCTCTAGAGGGGGCCCTTCCTACGAGCAGTACTTC. As protein: CASSRGGPSYEQYF. The V and J genes are TRBV18 and TRBJ2-7; 7 bases fit TRBD1. The germline V gene has CDR1 KGHSH and CDR2 LQKENI. After removal of 6 bases from V and 1 base from J, the junction contained 6 bases not matched to a gene. This CDR3 has 14 amino acids.

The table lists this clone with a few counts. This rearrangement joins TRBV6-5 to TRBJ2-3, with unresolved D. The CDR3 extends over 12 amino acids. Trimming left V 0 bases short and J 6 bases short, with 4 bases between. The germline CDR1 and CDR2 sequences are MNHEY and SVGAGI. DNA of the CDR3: TGTGCCAGCAGTTACTCGGGCGATACGCAGTATTTT. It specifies CASSYSGDTQYF.

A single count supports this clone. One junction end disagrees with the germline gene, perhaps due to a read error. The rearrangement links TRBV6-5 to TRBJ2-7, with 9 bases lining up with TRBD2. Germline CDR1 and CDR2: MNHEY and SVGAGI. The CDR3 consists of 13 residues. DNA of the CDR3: TGTGCCTGCAGGCCTAGCGGGACGAACGAGCAGTACTTC. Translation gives CACRPSGTNEQYF.

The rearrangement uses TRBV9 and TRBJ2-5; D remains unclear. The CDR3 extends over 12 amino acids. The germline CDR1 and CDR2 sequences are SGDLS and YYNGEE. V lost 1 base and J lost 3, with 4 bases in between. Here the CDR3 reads CASSVSEETQYF. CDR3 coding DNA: TGTGCCAGCAGCGTATCAGAAGAGACCCAGTACTTC.

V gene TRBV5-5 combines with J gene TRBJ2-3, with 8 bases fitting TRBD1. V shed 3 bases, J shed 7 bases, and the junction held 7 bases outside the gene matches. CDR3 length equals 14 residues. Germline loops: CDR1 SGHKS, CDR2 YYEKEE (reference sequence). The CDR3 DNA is TGTGCCAGCAGCTCCGGACAGGGTGGTTATACGCAGTATTTT. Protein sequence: CASSSGQGGYTQYF.

The CDR3 DNA reads TGTGCCAGCAGCTTAGATCAGGGGGAGGACAAAAACATTCAGTACTTC. Amino acids: CASSLDQGEDKNIQYF. The V gene is TRBV7-9, the J gene TRBJ2-4, with D possibly TRBD1 on 7 matching bases. The CDR3 spans 16 residues. With 1 base removed from V and 3 bases from J, the gap between germline ends came to 13 bases. Germline CDR1 is SEHNR and CDR2 is FQNEAQ (reference sequence).

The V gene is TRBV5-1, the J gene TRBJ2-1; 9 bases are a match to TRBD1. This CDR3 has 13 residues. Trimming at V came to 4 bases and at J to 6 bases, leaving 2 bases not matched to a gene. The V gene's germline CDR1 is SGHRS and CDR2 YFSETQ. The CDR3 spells CASSGQGTNEQFF. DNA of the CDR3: TGCGCCAGCAGCGGACAGGGGACCAATGAGCAGTTCTTC.

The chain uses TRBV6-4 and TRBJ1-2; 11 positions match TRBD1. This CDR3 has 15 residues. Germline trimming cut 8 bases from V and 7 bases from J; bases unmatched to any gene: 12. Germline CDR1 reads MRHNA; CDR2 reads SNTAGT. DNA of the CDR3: TGTGCCAGCTCGCTTGACGGACAGGGGGCATCTGGCTACACCTTC. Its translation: CASSLDGQGASGYTF.

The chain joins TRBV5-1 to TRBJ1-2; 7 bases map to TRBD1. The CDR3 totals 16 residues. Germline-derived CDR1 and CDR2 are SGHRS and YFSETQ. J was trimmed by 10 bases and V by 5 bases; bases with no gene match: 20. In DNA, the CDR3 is TGCGCCAGCAGATTCGGGCCCTTAACAGGGGAAGGAGTCTACACCTTC. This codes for CASRFGPLTGEGVYTF.

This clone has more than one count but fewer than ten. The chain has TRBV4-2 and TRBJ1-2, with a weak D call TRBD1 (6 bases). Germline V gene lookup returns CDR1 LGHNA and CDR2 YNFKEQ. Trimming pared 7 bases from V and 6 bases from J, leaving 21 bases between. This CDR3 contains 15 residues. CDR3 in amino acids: CASNPSPGRGDGYTF. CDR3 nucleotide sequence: TGTGCCAGCAACCCATCGCCGGGCAGGGGTGATGGCTACACCTTC.

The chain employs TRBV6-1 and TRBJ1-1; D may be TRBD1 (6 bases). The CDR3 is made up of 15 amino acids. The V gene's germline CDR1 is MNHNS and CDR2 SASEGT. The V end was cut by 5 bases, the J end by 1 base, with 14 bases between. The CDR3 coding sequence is TGTGCCAGCAGTCCCGTGGGGGGGCGGAACACTGAAGCTTTCTTT. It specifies CASSPVGGRNTEAFF.